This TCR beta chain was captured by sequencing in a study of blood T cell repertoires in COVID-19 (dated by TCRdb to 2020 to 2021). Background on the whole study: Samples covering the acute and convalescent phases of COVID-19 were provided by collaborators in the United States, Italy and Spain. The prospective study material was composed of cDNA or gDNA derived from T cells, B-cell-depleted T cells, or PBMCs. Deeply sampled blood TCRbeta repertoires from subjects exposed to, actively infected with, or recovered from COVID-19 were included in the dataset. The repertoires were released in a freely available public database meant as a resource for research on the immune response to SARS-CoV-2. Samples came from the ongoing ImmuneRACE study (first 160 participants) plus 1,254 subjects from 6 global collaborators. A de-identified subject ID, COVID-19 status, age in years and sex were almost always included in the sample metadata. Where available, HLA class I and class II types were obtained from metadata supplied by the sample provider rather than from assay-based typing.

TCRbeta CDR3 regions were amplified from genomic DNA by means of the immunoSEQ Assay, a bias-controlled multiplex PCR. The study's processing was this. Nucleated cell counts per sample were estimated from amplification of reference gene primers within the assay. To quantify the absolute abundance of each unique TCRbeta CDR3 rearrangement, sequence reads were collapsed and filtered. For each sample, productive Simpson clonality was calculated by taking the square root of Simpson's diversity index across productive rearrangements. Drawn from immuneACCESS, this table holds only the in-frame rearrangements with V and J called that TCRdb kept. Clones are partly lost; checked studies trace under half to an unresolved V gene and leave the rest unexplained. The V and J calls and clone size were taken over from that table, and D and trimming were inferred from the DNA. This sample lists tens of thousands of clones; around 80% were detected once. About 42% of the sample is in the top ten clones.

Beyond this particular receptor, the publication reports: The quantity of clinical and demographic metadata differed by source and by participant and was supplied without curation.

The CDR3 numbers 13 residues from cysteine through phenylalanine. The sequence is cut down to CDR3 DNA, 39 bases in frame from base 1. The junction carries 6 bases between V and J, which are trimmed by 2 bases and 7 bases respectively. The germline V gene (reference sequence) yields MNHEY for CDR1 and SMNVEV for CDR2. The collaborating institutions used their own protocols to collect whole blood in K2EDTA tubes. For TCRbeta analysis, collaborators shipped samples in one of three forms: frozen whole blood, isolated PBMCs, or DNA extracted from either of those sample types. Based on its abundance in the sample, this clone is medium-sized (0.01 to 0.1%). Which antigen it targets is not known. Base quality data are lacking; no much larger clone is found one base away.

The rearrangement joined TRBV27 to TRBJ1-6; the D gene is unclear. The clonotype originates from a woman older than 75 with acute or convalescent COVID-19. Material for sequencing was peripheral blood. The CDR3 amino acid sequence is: CASSLGRNSPLHF. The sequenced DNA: TGTGCCAGCAGTTTAGGCCGAAATTCACCCCTCCACTTT.